The entry below describes one TCR beta chain. During its preparation, the TCRbeta library received unique molecular identifiers. One entry per CDR3 protein, called by TCRdb with MiXCR from the PCR reads. The sample lists about 210,000 distinct CDR3 sequences; roughly 18% were seen once. The data belong to a study of T-cell reconstitution after alpha-beta-depleted transplantation in children. This sequence was found in a male patient under 10 years old who had a stem cell transplant for acute lymphoblastic leukemia, so the T cells may come from the graft donor. The source was PBMCs, mostly from graft donor cells, collected 360 days after TCRalphabeta/CD19-depleted stem cell transplant.

The CDR3 here is CASSQNYRGTYEQYF. CDR3 nucleotides: TGTGCCAGCAGCCAAAATTACAGGGGGACCTACGAGCAGTACTTC. The chain is built from TRBV14 and TRBJ2-7, with 8 nucleotides matching TRBD1. Germline V gene sequence: CDR1 SGHDN, CDR2 FVKESK. There are 15 residues in the CDR3. The V gene end was trimmed by 2 bases and the J gene end by 2 bases; junction bases not matched to a gene: 5.